This TCR beta chain appears in the sequencing data of a study of CD8+ T cells in alopecia areata. Study findings and constraints: Relative to normal scalp, lesional scalp, especially alopecia totalis/universalis, showed higher clonality.

Concerning this clone itself: Its specificity is unknown.

The authors extracted RNA and reverse transcribed it into cDNA as the sequencing template. Only in-frame clones appear in the TCRdb table, and some are missing; sequencing was by immunoSEQ multiplex PCR. The sample yields 100,000 to 150,000 clones, around 49% seen once. The sequence was collected from a human donor with alopecia areata. Source: CD8+ T cells sorted from blood, taken at week 0.

The CDR3 coding sequence is TGCGCCAGCAGTCACCTCCGGGGCCGAAAGGAGAGCACAGTCTACGAGCAGTACTTC. It specifies CASSHLRGRKESTVYEQYF. V and J are TRBV23-1 and TRBJ2-7; D may correspond to TRBD1 or TRBD2 (5 bases each). TRBV23-1 counts as an open reading frame of uncertain function. V was trimmed by 3 bases and J by 3 bases, leaving 27 bases between them. This CDR3 spans 19 amino acids.